This T cell receptor (beta chain) was sequenced for a study of post-analysis software for immune sequencing data. Whole-study results and caveats: Compared with controls, patients had more of five or six TRBV segments, including TRBV5-6, TRBV5-1 and TRBV20-1. Multiple sclerosis was associated with a significant reduction in normalized Chao1 diversity relative to controls.

Built from TCR beta cDNA, the libraries had unique molecular identifiers in them. TCRdb re-analysed the PCR reads in MiXCR, keeping a single row per CDR3 protein. This table has roughly 400,000 distinct CDR3 sequences, over 30% appearing once. Concerning this clonotype: What it binds is unknown.

J gave up 5 bases and V 4 bases, and 8 bases lay outside the gene matches. The germline V gene encodes CDR1 MGHRA and CDR2 YSYEKL. CDR3 length equals 16 residues. The chain employs TRBV4-1 and TRBJ1-5, with 10 bases identical to TRBD1. The clonotype was recovered from a girl aged 2-10 years with multiple sclerosis. Sequenced material: blood. The DNA for the CDR3 is TGCGCCAGCAGCCCAACAGGGACAGGGGCCTATCAGCCCCAGCATTTT. Its protein is CASSPTGTGAYQPQHF.